The 7 T cell receptor beta chains listed next were all sequenced from one sample in a study of cytomegalovirus exposure and HLA in healthy donors. The method was immunoSEQ multiplex PCR; TCRdb's version includes in-frame clones alone and lacks a portion of them. The sample shows about 160,000 clones, roughly nine tenths of them seen only once. The sample consisted of PBMCs. These receptors were collected from a woman in her 30s in good health and CMV-seronegative.

In this sample, this clone turned up a few times. This rearrangement joins TRBV5-4 to TRBJ2-1; 7 nucleotides align to TRBD2. This CDR3 is built from 13 residues. Germline CDR1 SGHNT, CDR2 YYREEE (reference sequence). V lost 1 base, J lost 6 bases, and 1 base stayed unmatched. The CDR3 region has the DNA TGTGCCAGCAGCTTGCGCGGGGGCAATGAGCAGTTCTTC. Encoded protein: CASSLRGGNEQFF. Full variable domain (remainder filled in from reference TRBV5-4 and TRBJ2-1): ETGVTQSPTHLIKTRGQQVTLRCSSQSGHNTVSWYQQALGQGPQFIFQYYREEENGRGNFPPRFSGLQFPNYSSELNVNALELDDSALYLCASSLRGGNEQFFGPGTRLTVL.

The J gene is TRBJ1-1, the V gene TRBV7-8, with a weak D call TRBD1 (5 bases). CDR1 is SGHVS, CDR2 FQNEAQ, per germline. Deletions cut 2 bases from V and 4 bases from J, with 14 bases between. This CDR3 is built from 15 residues. The CDR3 nucleotides read TGTGCCAGCAGCTTATTGGGGGGGGGAGTCACTGAAGCTTTCTTT. The encoded protein is CASSLLGGGVTEAFF.

This chain connects TRBV14 to TRBJ1-2, with D perhaps matching TRBD1 (6 bases). Trimming removed 4 bases at V and 7 bases at J, with 16 bases between. There are 14 residues in the CDR3. CDR1 and CDR2 (germline): SGHDN, FVKESK. The CDR3, as DNA: TGTGCCAGCAGCCGTACAGGGAGCGCGGGTGGCTACACCTTC. This gives the protein CASSRTGSAGGYTF.

The CDR3 sequence: CASSPATGMSTGEQFF. CDR3 nucleotides: TGTGCCAGCAGCCCAGCGACGGGGATGTCGACCGGGGAGCAGTTCTTC. V usage is TRBV11-2 and J usage is TRBJ2-1; tentatively, D is TRBD2 (5 bases). With 5 bases removed from V and 10 bases from J, the gap between germline ends came to 24 bases. The CDR3 runs to 16 residues. In germline, CDR1 is SGHAT, CDR2 FQNNGV. Full variable domain (outside the CDR3, taken from reference TRBV11-2 and TRBJ2-1): EAGVAQSPRYKIIEKRQSVAFWCNPISGHATLYWYQQILGQGPKLLIQFQNNGVVDDSQLPKDRFSAERLKGVDSTLKIQPAKLEDSAVYLCASSPATGMSTGEQFFGPGTRLTVL.

The chain is built from TRBV4-3 and TRBJ1-2; D ambiguous. V lost 0 bases and J 5 bases, leaving 7 bases between the germline ends. Germline V CDR1 and CDR2: LGHNA, YSLEER. The CDR3 runs to 13 residues. DNA for the CDR3: TGCGCCAGCAGCCAAGAAAGAGGGTATGGCTACACCTTC. Translated, it gives CASSQERGYGYTF.

The chain employs TRBV6-5 and TRBJ1-1; D is unclear. The CDR3 contains 13 residues. Trimming removed 1 base from V and 2 bases from J, with 5 bases in between. The germline V gene has CDR1 MNHEY and CDR2 SVGAGI. The CDR3 loop reads CASSYLGNTEAFF. As DNA, the CDR3 is TGTGCCAGCAGTTACTTGGGAAACACTGAAGCTTTCTTT.

The genes are TRBV6-5 and TRBJ1-1; no definite D call. The CDR3 covers 14 residues. The germline CDR1 and CDR2 sequences are MNHEY and SVGAGI. V lost 2 bases and J 6 bases, leaving 13 bases between the germline ends. CDR3 coding DNA: TGTGCCAGCAGTTACCGGACCCGAGGGTCTGAAGCTTTCTTT. It yields the protein CASSYRTRGSEAFF.